Listed below are T cell receptor beta chains from one sample, sequenced in a study of cytomegalovirus exposure and HLA in healthy donors. Sequencing was performed with immunoSEQ multiplex PCR; in TCRdb, only in-frame clones are kept and a portion is missing. The table has tens of thousands of clones, about 66% seen once; the top ten hold less than 20%. Source material: PBMCs. The receptors were sampled from a man between 45 and 60 years old in good health and CMV-seropositive. Both conserved end residues are part of each CDR3. A D gene is named only where the DNA matches it firmly. The size entry is marked missing in some rows and otherwise reads once, few, many or a size class.

J: TRBJ2-3
size: -
V: TRBV10-3
D: -
DNA: TGTGCCATCAGCGGGTCGGATACGCAGTATTTT
CDR3: CAISGSDTQYF

J: TRBJ2-7
size: -
V: TRBV9
D: TRBD2
DNA: TGTGCCAGCAGCGAGGGACTAGCGGGATCCTACGAGCAGTACTTC
CDR3: CASSEGLAGSYEQYF

J: TRBJ2-3
size: -
V: TRBV6-5
D: -
DNA: TGTGCCAGCAGTGGCTTGGCGGGAGATACGCAGTATTTT
CDR3: CASSGLAGDTQYF

J: TRBJ1-5
size: once
V: TRBV2
D: -
DNA: TGTGCCAGCAGCCCCAGTGGCCGAAGCAATCAGCCCCAGCATTTT
CDR3: CASSPSGRSNQPQHF

J: TRBJ2-5
size: -
V: TRBV25-1
D: -
DNA: TGTGCCAGCAGTATAAGCCGGGTCCTCGGGGGAGAGACCCAGTACTTC
CDR3: CASSISRVLGGETQYF

J: TRBJ1-1
size: -
V: TRBV5-4
D: TRBD1
DNA: TGTGCCAGCAGCCTACAGGGGGTGAACACTGAAGCTTTCTTT
CDR3: CASSLQGVNTEAFF

J: TRBJ2-7
size: -
V: TRBV7-2
D: -
DNA: TGTGCCAGCAGCGGGGGCGGTTACGAGCAGTACTTC
CDR3: CASSGGGYEQYF

J: TRBJ2-2
size: -
V: TRBV6-5
D: -
DNA: TGTGCCAGCAGTTACGGGGCGGCCACCGGGGAGCTGTTTTTT
CDR3: CASSYGAATGELFF

J: TRBJ2-5
size: -
V: TRBV7-2
D: TRBD2
DNA: TGTGCCAGCAGCCGAAGCGGGGCCGAGACCCAGTACTTC
CDR3: CASSRSGAETQYF

J: TRBJ1-1
size: -
V: TRBV29-1
D: -
DNA: TGCAGCGTTGCCTCAGGGTCCACGCAAGCTTTCTTT
CDR3: CSVASGSTQAFF

J: TRBJ1-5
size: -
V: TRBV28
D: TRBD1
DNA: TGTGCCAGCAGTTTGTACAGGGGGCTTCAGCCCCAGCATTTT
CDR3: CASSLYRGLQPQHF

J: TRBJ2-6
size: -
V: TRBV6-6
D: TRBD1
DNA: TGTGCCAGCAGTCAGACAGGGGGTACGGGGGCCAACGTCCTGACTTTC
CDR3: CASSQTGGTGANVLTF

J: TRBJ2-4
size: -
V: TRBV19
D: -
DNA: TGTGCCAGTAGTATATCGAGGGGAGGGGGATTAATAGCCAAAAACATTCAGTACTTC
CDR3: CASSISRGGGLIAKNIQYF

J: TRBJ1-6
size: few
V: TRBV5-6
D: TRBD1
DNA: TGTGCCAGCAGCTCGGACAGGGGGCGAAGGTCCTATAATTCACCCCTCCACTTT
CDR3: CASSSDRGRRSYNSPLHF

J: TRBJ2-5
size: -
V: TRBV9
D: -
DNA: TGTGCCAGCAGCTTGGGACTGGACCAAGAGACCCAGTACTTC
CDR3: CASSLGLDQETQYF

J: TRBJ2-7
size: once
V: TRBV23-1
D: TRBD2
DNA: TGCGCCAGCAGTCAATCGGCGGGGGTGGTCTACGAGCAGTACTTC
CDR3: CASSQSAGVVYEQYF

J: TRBJ2-2
size: -
V: TRBV5-1
D: -
DNA: TGCGCCAGCAGCTTGGTAGCCCAGGGCACCGGGGAGCTGTTTTTT
CDR3: CASSLVAQGTGELFF

J: TRBJ1-6
size: -
V: TRBV9
D: -
DNA: TGTGCCGAATCGGGGGAGTGGGCTTATAATTCACCCCTCCACTTT
CDR3: CAESGEWAYNSPLHF

J: TRBJ1-5
size: many
V: TRBV4-3
D: -
DNA: TGCGCCAGCAGCCAAGAAATCGACGGGGGGGCGGGGAGGCCCCAGCATTTT
CDR3: CASSQEIDGGAGRPQHF

J: TRBJ2-7
size: few
V: TRBV11-3
D: -
DNA: TGTGCCAGCAGTCCGGGTCCCTTGGACTACGAGCAGTACTTC
CDR3: CASSPGPLDYEQYF

J: TRBJ1-2
size: -
V: TRBV6-5
D: TRBD1
DNA: TGTGCCAGCAGTCCTGGGGACAGGGGGATTGGTGGCTACACCTTC
CDR3: CASSPGDRGIGGYTF

J: TRBJ1-2
size: once
V: TRBV6-1
D: -
DNA: TGTGCCAGCAGTGAATTCATTCTCGTTACAGGGATCTTTCGTGGCTACACCTTC
CDR3: CASSEFILVTGIFRGYTF

J: TRBJ1-5
size: few
V: TRBV28
D: TRBD1
DNA: TGTGCCAGCAGTCGGGGCGGCAGGGGGAGCAATCAGCCCCAGCATTTT
CDR3: CASSRGGRGSNQPQHF

J: TRBJ2-1
size: few
V: TRBV7-3
D: -
DNA: TGTGCCAGCAGCCTACAGGAAAGCTCCTACAATGAGCAGTTCTTC
CDR3: CASSLQESSYNEQFF

J: TRBJ2-5
size: once
V: TRBV7-2
D: TRBD2
DNA: TGTGCCAGCAGCTCACCTAGCGGGGGGCGCCAGGAGACCCAGTACTTC
CDR3: CASSSPSGGRQETQYF

J: TRBJ2-1
size: -
V: TRBV5-1
D: -
DNA: TGCGCCAGCAGCTTGGAGGACTTTCGGGCGGAGCAGTTCTTC
CDR3: CASSLEDFRAEQFF

J: TRBJ1-1
size: -
V: TRBV5-4
D: -
DNA: TGTGCCAGCAGCTTCGACAGGTCCAACACTGAAGCTTTCTTT
CDR3: CASSFDRSNTEAFF

J: TRBJ2-7
size: -
V: TRBV7-8
D: TRBD2
DNA: TGTGCCAGCAGACGGACTAGCGGGGGAGAACTCTACGAGCAGTACTTC
CDR3: CASRRTSGGELYEQYF

J: TRBJ2-1
size: -
V: TRBV7-6
D: -
DNA: TGTGCCAGCAGCTTAGTAGCAGGGAGGAATGAGCAGTTCTTC
CDR3: CASSLVAGRNEQFF

J: TRBJ1-4
size: -
V: TRBV29-1
D: TRBD1
DNA: TGCAGCGTTTTACAGGGGGAAGGTGAAAAACTGTTTTTT
CDR3: CSVLQGEGEKLFF

J: TRBJ2-5
size: -
V: TRBV9
D: -
DNA: TGTGCCAGCAGCGCTTGGAGCGGAGAGACCCAGTACTTC
CDR3: CASSAWSGETQYF

J: TRBJ2-2
size: few
V: TRBV10-3
D: -
DNA: TGTGCCATCAAGGACAGCAACACCGGGGAGCTGTTTTTT
CDR3: CAIKDSNTGELFF

J: TRBJ1-2
size: -
V: TRBV18
D: -
DNA: TGTGCCAGCTCACCACAATCCGGGAGGGAGAATGGCTACACCTTC
CDR3: CASSPQSGRENGYTF

J: TRBJ2-7
size: -
V: TRBV21-1
D: -
DNA: TGTGCCAGCAGCGCGCACGGGACAGGGGGAGGCGAGCAGTACTTC
CDR3: CASSAHGTGGGEQYF

J: TRBJ2-3
size: -
V: TRBV5-4
D: TRBD1
DNA: TGTGCCAGCAGCTTGGACAGGGGCTTGACAGATACGCAGTATTTT
CDR3: CASSLDRGLTDTQYF

J: TRBJ1-2
size: -
V: TRBV29-1
D: -
DNA: TGCAGCGTTCAGGGGCTATATGGCTACACCTTC
CDR3: CSVQGLYGYTF

J: TRBJ1-5
size: -
V: TRBV7-2
D: -
DNA: TGTGCCAGCAGCTTAGATTTCAGGTTAGGTCAGCCCCAGCATTTT
CDR3: CASSLDFRLGQPQHF

J: TRBJ1-2
size: -
V: TRBV19
D: -
DNA: TGTGCCAGTAGTCAGCAGGTCTACTATGGCTACACCTTC
CDR3: CASSQQVYYGYTF

J: TRBJ1-6
size: -
V: TRBV28
D: -
DNA: TGTGCCAGCAGCGAGGACAGAAATAATTCACCCCTCCACTTT
CDR3: CASSEDRNNSPLHF

J: TRBJ2-1
size: -
V: TRBV7-8
D: -
DNA: TGTGCCAGCAGCTCTAACAGGGTACCCTCCTACAATGAGCAGTTCTTC
CDR3: CASSSNRVPSYNEQFF

J: TRBJ1-4
size: -
V: TRBV9
D: TRBD1
DNA: TGTGCCAGCAGCGCCAGGGGGGAAATTAATGAAAAACTGTTTTTT
CDR3: CASSARGEINEKLFF

J: TRBJ1-1
size: -
V: TRBV4-2
D: -
DNA: TGTGCCAGCAGCCAGGGACACAGCATGAACACTGAAGCTTTCTTT
CDR3: CASSQGHSMNTEAFF

J: TRBJ2-7
size: -
V: TRBV2
D: -
DNA: TGTGCCAGCAGTGCGAAACATTACGAGCAGTACTTC
CDR3: CASSAKHYEQYF

J: TRBJ1-2
size: -
V: TRBV19
D: TRBD1
DNA: TGTGCCAGTAGTAAAACCGGGACAGGGAGAGACTATGGCTACACCTTC
CDR3: CASSKTGTGRDYGYTF

J: TRBJ1-6
size: -
V: TRBV5-1
D: TRBD1
DNA: TGCGCCAGCAGCTTCTTTCCGGGACAGGGTGATTCACCCCTCCACTTT
CDR3: CASSFFPGQGDSPLHF

J: TRBJ2-3
size: -
V: TRBV11-2
D: TRBD2
DNA: TGTGCCAGCAGCTTAGATCCGACGACGGAGCGGGGGGCTGTCAGGGGTACGCAGTATTTT
CDR3: CASSLDPTTERGAVRGTQYF

J: TRBJ2-3
size: -
V: TRBV11-2
D: -
DNA: TGTGCCAGCCGATTGCCAGGGAGCACAGATACGCAGTATTTT
CDR3: CASRLPGSTDTQYF

J: TRBJ2-6
size: few
V: TRBV6-1
D: TRBD1
DNA: TGTGCCAGCATCGGGACAGGCAGGGCCAACGTCCTGACTTTC
CDR3: CASIGTGRANVLTF

J: TRBJ2-1
size: -
V: TRBV4-1
D: -
DNA: TGCGCCAGCAGCCCGTCTGAGGCCTCCTACAATGAGCAGTTCTTC
CDR3: CASSPSEASYNEQFF

J: TRBJ2-7
size: -
V: TRBV18
D: -
DNA: TGTGCCAGCTCATCCGGACAGTCTTCCTACGAGCAGTACTTC
CDR3: CASSSGQSSYEQYF

J: TRBJ1-3
size: -
V: TRBV6-6
D: TRBD1
DNA: TGTGCCAGCAGTTCTTCCAGGGGGCCCGGAAACACCATATATTTT
CDR3: CASSSSRGPGNTIYF